This T cell receptor beta chain was obtained from a study of T cell repertoires in cytomegalovirus infection (dated by TCRdb to the late 2010s). Notes on the research overall: Because public TCR beta signatures pointed to carriage of CMV infection together with the matching HLA type, the HLA type of each donor mattered for the analysis.

This clonotype was observed many times. Its antigen has not been determined. The sample holds no much larger clone one base away, and base qualities are not on file. The sample was run on an Illumina HiSeq 1500. TCRdb reprocessing: public reads trimmed at Q25 with fastp, clones called with MiXCR, in-frame beta chains kept. Rows with a matching CDR3 protein are joined into one entry that keeps the most common DNA and genes. The sample table lists some 180,000 distinct CDR3 sequences, 8.5% to 10% of them with a count of one. The leading ten clones occupy about 4.6% of the sample. CDR1 SGHKS and CDR2 YYEKEE are derived from the germline V gene (reference sequence). Ends trimmed: V by 1 base, J by 2 bases; bases unmatched to a gene: 7. CDR3 length: 17 amino acids, cysteine to phenylalanine. The sequence is cut down to CDR3 DNA, 51 bases in frame from base 1. Results and caveats for the whole study, not just this receptor: The ex vivo response was dominated by HLA-C-restricted CMV-specific TCR beta clonotypes, which also provided the single most frequent clonotype in two of eight donors. In both this cohort and an independent 352-donor cohort, the cumulative frequency of public TCR beta family members distinguished carriers of CMV infection plus the relevant HLA type.

This receptor chain uses TRBV5-5 and TRBJ2-7; TRBD2 matches 12 bases in the middle. The TCR comes from a human donor in good health (CMV status not recorded). Some clones in this sample may be carry-over from other donors' samples. The source material was PBMCs. The nucleotide sequence is TGTGCCAGCAGCTTGACTAGCGGGAGGCCATTAACCTACGAGCAGTACTTC. This is translated as CASSLTSGRPLTYEQYF.